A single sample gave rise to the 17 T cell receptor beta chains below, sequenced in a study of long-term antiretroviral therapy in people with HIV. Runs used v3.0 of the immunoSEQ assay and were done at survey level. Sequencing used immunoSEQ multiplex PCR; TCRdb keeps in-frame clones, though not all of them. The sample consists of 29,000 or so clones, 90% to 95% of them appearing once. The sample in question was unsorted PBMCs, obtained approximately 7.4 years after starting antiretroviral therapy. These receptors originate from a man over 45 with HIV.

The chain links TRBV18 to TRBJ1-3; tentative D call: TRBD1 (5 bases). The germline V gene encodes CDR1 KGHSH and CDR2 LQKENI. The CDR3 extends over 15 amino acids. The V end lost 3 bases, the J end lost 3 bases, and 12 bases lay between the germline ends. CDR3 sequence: CASSPQGIDGNTIYF. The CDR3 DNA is TGTGCCAGCTCACCCCAGGGTATAGATGGAAACACCATATATTTT.

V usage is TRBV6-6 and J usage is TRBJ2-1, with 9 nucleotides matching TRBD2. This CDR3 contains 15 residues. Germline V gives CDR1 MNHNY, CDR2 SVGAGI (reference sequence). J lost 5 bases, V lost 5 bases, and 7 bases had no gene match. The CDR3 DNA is TGTGCCAGCAGTCCGCCGGGACTAGCCCACAATGAGCAGTTCTTC. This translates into CASSPPGLAHNEQFF.

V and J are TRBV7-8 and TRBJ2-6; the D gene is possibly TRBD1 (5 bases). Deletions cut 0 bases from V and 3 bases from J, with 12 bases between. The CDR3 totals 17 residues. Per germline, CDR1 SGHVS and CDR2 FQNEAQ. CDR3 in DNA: TGTGCCAGCAGCTTAGCGCAGGGTACCGGTGGGGCCAACGTCCTGACTTTC. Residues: CASSLAQGTGGANVLTF.

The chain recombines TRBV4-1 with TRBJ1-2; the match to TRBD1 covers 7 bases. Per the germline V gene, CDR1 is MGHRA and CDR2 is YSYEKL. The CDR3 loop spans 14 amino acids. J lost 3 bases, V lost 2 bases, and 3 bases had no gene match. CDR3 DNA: TGCGCCAGCAGCCAAAGCACAGGGGACTATGGCTACACCTTC. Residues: CASSQSTGDYGYTF.

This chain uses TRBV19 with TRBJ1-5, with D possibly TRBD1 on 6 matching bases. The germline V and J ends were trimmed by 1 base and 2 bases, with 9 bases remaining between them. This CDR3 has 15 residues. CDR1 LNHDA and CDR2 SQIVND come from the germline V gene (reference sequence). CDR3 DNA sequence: TGTGCCAGTAGTATAGGAGGGGGGGGCAATCAGCCCCAGCATTTT. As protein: CASSIGGGGNQPQHF.

CDR3 bases: TGTGCCAGCAGCCTGGTCCCGGGGAGGAATGAGCAGTTCTTC. This sequence encodes CASSLVPGRNEQFF. V and J are TRBV5-8 and TRBJ2-1; perhaps TRBD2 as D (6 bases). Deletions cut 4 bases from V and 7 bases from J, with 15 bases between. This CDR3 comprises 14 residues. The germline CDR1 and CDR2 sequences are SGHTS and YDEGEE.

In DNA form, the CDR3 reads TGTGCCTGGTGCCCGATCGGGGGGGGTCAAGAGACCCAGTACTTC. It is translated as CAWCPIGGGQETQYF. This chain joins TRBV30 and TRBJ2-5, with 8 nucleotides matching TRBD2. The CDR3 contains 15 residues. Trimming at V came to 5 bases and at J to 2 bases, leaving 10 bases not matched to a gene. The germline V gene encodes CDR1 GTSNPN and CDR2 SVGIG (reference sequence).

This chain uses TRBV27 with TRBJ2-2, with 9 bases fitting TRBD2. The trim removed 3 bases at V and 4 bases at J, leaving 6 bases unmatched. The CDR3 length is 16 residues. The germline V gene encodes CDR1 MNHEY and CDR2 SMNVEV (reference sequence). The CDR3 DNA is TGTGCCAGCAGTTTTCGGACTAGCGCGGGCACCGGGGAGCTGTTTTTT. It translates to CASSFRTSAGTGELFF.

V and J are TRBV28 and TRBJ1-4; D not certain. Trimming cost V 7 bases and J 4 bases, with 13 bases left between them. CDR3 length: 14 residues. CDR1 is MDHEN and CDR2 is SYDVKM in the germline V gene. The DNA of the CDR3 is TGTGCCAGCATGGAGCAGGTCCTTAATGAAAAACTGTTTTTT. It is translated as CASMEQVLNEKLFF.

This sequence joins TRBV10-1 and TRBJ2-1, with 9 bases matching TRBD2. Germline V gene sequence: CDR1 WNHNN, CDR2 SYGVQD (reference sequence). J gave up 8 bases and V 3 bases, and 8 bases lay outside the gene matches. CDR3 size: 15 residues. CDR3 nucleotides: TGCGCCAGCAGTGAAGGCGGGGGGGCGGTAGATGAGCAGTTCTTC. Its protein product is CASSEGGGAVDEQFF.

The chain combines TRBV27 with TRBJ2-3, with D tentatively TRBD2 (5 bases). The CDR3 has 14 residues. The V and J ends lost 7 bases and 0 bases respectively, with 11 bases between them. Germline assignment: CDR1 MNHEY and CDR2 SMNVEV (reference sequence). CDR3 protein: CASTGLVSTDTQYF. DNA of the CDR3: TGTGCCAGCACCGGACTGGTTAGCACAGATACGCAGTATTTT.

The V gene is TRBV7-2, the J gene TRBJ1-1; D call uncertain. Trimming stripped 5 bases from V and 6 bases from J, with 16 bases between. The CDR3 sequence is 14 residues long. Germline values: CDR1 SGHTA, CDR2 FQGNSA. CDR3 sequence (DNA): TGTGCCAGCAGCAGCATGGCGACCAGTGCTGAAGCTTTCTTT. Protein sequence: CASSSMATSAEAFF.

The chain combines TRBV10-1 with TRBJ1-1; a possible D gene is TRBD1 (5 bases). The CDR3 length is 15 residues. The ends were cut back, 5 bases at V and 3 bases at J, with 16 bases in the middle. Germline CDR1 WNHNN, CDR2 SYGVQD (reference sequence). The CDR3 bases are TGCGCCAGCAGTTTTTTGGGGACCAGATACACTGAAGCTTTCTTT. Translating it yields CASSFLGTRYTEAFF.

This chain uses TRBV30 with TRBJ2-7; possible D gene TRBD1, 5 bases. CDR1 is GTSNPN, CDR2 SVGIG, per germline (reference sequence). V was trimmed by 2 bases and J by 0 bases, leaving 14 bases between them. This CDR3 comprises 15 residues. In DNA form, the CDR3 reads TGTGCCTGGAGTCGTGACAGCGTAGCCTCCTACGAGCAGTACTTC. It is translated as CAWSRDSVASYEQYF.

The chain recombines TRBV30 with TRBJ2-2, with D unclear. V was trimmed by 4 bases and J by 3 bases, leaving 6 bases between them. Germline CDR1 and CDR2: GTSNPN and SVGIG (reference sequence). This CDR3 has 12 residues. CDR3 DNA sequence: TGTGCCTGGACTTCGGACACCGGGGAGCTGTTTTTT. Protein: CAWTSDTGELFF. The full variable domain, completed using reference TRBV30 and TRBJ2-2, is SQTIHQWPATLVQPVGSPLSLECTVEGTSNPNLYWYRQAAGRGLQLLFYSVGIGQISSEVPQNLSASRPQDRQFILSSKKLLLSDSGFYLCAWTSDTGELFFGEGSRLTVL.

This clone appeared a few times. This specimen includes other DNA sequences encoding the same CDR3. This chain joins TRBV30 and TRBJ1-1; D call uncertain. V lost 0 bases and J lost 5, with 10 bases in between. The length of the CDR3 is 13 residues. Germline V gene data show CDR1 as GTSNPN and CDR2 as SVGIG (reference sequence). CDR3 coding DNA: TGTGCCTGGAGTGTAGGAGGGCTGACTGAAGCTTTCTTT. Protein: CAWSVGGLTEAFF.

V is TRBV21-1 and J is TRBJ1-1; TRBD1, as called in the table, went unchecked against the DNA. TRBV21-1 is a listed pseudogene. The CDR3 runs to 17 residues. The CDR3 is CASRHRDRGRVGTEAFF. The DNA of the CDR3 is TGTGCCAGCAGACACCGGGACAGGGGGCGAGTTGGGACTGAAGCTTTCTTT.